Below are 32 T cell receptor beta chains sequenced from a single sample in a study of vaccination and CD4 T cells after COVID-19. Treatment denoted: roughly 10-day PBMC culture with coronavirus spike peptide pools or control peptides (ViraFEST assay). Sequenced with the Oncomine TCR Beta short-read assay was DNA taken from cultured CD4+ T cells. One entry per CDR3 protein, called by TCRdb with MiXCR from the PCR reads. The table includes 12,000 or so distinct CDR3 sequences, about two thirds detected once. Antigens of these TCRs are unknown. Sequencing was carried out using CD4+ T cells from blood, cultured in vitro. The source is a human donor who had recovered from COVID-19.

This rearrangement joins TRBV7-9 to TRBJ1-5; D unclear. Trimming removed 5 bases at V and 11 bases at J, with 13 bases between. The CDR3 totals 12 residues. Germline CDR1 and CDR2: SEHNR and FQNEAQ (reference sequence). The DNA of the CDR3 is TGTGCCAGCAGCCTCCACCCCTGGGCCCAGCATTTT. It yields the protein CASSLHPWAQHF.

V gene TRBV29-1 combines with J gene TRBJ1-2; a possible D gene is TRBD1 (5 bases). The germline V and J ends were trimmed by 3 bases and 4 bases, with 15 bases remaining between them. The CDR3 contains 14 residues. CDR1 and CDR2 (germline): SQVTM, ANQGSEA. CDR3 in DNA: TGCAGCGTTGAGCAGGGATGGGCTTCCTATGGCTACACCTTC. Its translation is CSVEQGWASYGYTF.

This clonotype was counted only a few times. The chain joins TRBV20-1 to TRBJ1-2; a possible D gene is TRBD1 (6 bases). Deletions cut 6 bases from V and 6 bases from J, with 23 bases between. The CDR3 extends over 15 amino acids. Germline V lookup: CDR1 DFQATT, CDR2 SNEGSKA (reference sequence). The CDR3 DNA reads as TGCAGTGCGGACGATTCCGGGACAAACACCGATGGCTACACCTTC. Encoded protein: CSADDSGTNTDGYTF.

The gene calls are TRBV7-4 and TRBJ1-5, with D possibly matching TRBD1 (6 bases). Deletions cut 5 bases from V and 3 bases from J, with 11 bases between. This CDR3 has 14 residues. Germline CDR1 is SGHVT and CDR2 is SQSDAQ. The CDR3 loop reads CASSIGQINQPQHF. The CDR3 bases are TGTGCCAGCAGCATAGGACAGATCAATCAGCCCCAGCATTTT.

J is TRBJ2-7 and V is TRBV7-2; no firm D call. V shed 2 bases and J shed 0 bases, with 11 bases lying between them. This CDR3 is 15 amino acids long. Per germline, CDR1 SGHTA and CDR2 FQGNSA. The CDR3 reads CASSLSGSLSYEQYF. Written as DNA, the CDR3 is TGTGCCAGCAGCTTATCCGGGTCCCTCTCCTACGAGCAGTACTTC.

The V gene is TRBV7-2, the J gene TRBJ1-5, with D possibly matching TRBD1 (5 bases). This CDR3 has 13 residues. Germline CDR1 and CDR2: SGHTA and FQGNSA. Trimming pared 4 bases from V and 4 bases from J, leaving 8 bases between. The CDR3 bases are TGTGCCAGCAGCTCCCGGGGGAATCAGCCCCAGCATTTT. Its protein is CASSSRGNQPQHF.

This clonotype was seen only a few times. The chain uses TRBV28 and TRBJ1-5; tentative D call: TRBD1 (5 bases). Between the trimmed V and J ends, which lost 2 bases and 0 bases, there was a span of 11 bases. The V gene's germline CDR1 is MDHEN and CDR2 SYDVKM. The CDR3 has 16 amino acids. CDR3 loop: CASSLGDRNSNQPQHF. CDR3 DNA: TGTGCCAGCAGTTTAGGGGACCGGAATAGCAATCAGCCCCAGCATTTT.

This clonotype is deemed large. This chain links TRBV7-8 with TRBJ1-5; TRBD1 is a possible D gene (5 bases). Germline V gene lookup returns CDR1 SGHVS and CDR2 FQNEAQ. The CDR3 spans 15 residues. Trimming took 2 bases from V and 4 from J, leaving 12 bases between them. The CDR3 loop reads CASSLYSGGNQPQHF. For the CDR3, the DNA is TGTGCCAGCAGCTTATATTCGGGGGGGAATCAGCCCCAGCATTTT.

A few counts support this clonotype. The chain is built from TRBV6-5 and TRBJ1-3, with 8 bases matching TRBD1. The CDR3 is 15 residues long. Germline V gene sequence: CDR1 MNHEY, CDR2 SVGAGI. The trim removed 0 bases at V and 4 bases at J, leaving 2 bases unmatched. CDR3 in amino acids: CASSYSRQGGNTIYF. The CDR3 nucleotides are TGTGCCAGCAGTTACTCGAGACAGGGGGGAAACACCATATATTTT.

The chain recombines TRBV24-1 with TRBJ2-5; 13 positions match TRBD2. The CDR3 is 15 amino acids. V lost 2 bases and J lost 6; bases outside the gene matches: 2. Germline V lookup: CDR1 KGHDR, CDR2 SFDVKD. Here the CDR3 DNA reads TGTGCCACCAGTGATTGGACTAGCGGGAGACAGACCCAGTACTTC. Translated, it gives CATSDWTSGRQTQYF.

This sequence joins TRBV7-9 and TRBJ1-1; D is uncertain. Trimming removed 5 bases at V and 0 bases at J, with 13 bases between. From germline, CDR1 is SEHNR and CDR2 FQNEAQ (reference sequence). This CDR3 has 15 amino acids. DNA of the CDR3: TGTGCCAGCAGCCCTGAGAGGCCCATGAACACTGAAGCTTTCTTT. Residues: CASSPERPMNTEAFF.

This clonotype is medium-sized within its sample. This sequence joins TRBV11-2 and TRBJ1-2; possibly TRBD1 for D (5 bases). V was clipped by 5 bases and J by 8 bases, with 15 bases between them. The CDR3 has 13 residues. CDR1 SGHAT and CDR2 FQNNGV come from the germline V gene. Here the CDR3 reads CASSLRGATGYTF. CDR3 bases: TGTGCCAGCAGCCTAAGGGGCGCGACGGGCTACACCTTC.

This clonotype has a handful of counts. The V and J genes are TRBV27 and TRBJ1-4, with a weak D call TRBD1 (5 bases). In germline, CDR1 is MNHEY, CDR2 SMNVEV (reference sequence). CDR3 length: 13 amino acids. The germline V and J ends were trimmed by 3 bases and 8 bases, with 10 bases remaining between them. The CDR3 bases are TGTGCCAGCAGTTTGCAGTGGGGCGAAAAACTGTTTTTT. Translation: CASSLQWGEKLFF.

J is TRBJ1-3 and V is TRBV5-8; 8 nucleotides align to TRBD1. This CDR3 has 17 amino acids. V lost 3 bases, J lost 2 bases, and 10 bases stayed unmatched. The germline gives CDR1 SGHTS, CDR2 YDEGEE. The CDR3 region is CASSSTLWTGPGNTIYF. In nucleotides, the CDR3 is TGTGCCAGCAGCTCAACACTTTGGACAGGGCCTGGAAACACCATATATTTT.

In its sample, this clonotype is medium-sized. This chain connects TRBV7-9 to TRBJ1-2, with D possibly matching TRBD1 (5 bases). The CDR3 covers 15 residues. Germline V gives CDR1 SEHNR, CDR2 FQNEAQ (reference sequence). V was shortened by 4 bases and J by 7 bases, with 19 bases between the two germline ends. For the CDR3, the DNA is TGTGCCAGCAGCTCGGGGACCGTGGGTTTGGGTGGCTACACCTTC. It yields the protein CASSSGTVGLGGYTF.

This chain uses TRBV12-3 or TRBV12-4 with TRBJ2-2, with D uncertain. V was trimmed by 3 bases and J by 6 bases, leaving 5 bases between them. The CDR3 runs to 12 residues. The CDR3 region is CASSFGPGELFF. The CDR3 coding sequence is TGTGCCAGCAGTTTCGGGCCCGGGGAGCTGTTTTTT.

This rearrangement joins TRBV27 to TRBJ2-7; possibly TRBD1 for D (6 bases). V was cut by 5 bases and J by 0 bases, with 23 bases left in between. The CDR3 sequence is 18 residues long. From germline, CDR1 is MNHEY and CDR2 SMNVEV (reference sequence). DNA for the CDR3: TGTGCCAGCAGTAAAACTCAGGGGTGGGGTAGACCCTCCTACGAGCAGTACTTC. Translated: CASSKTQGWGRPSYEQYF.

The chain is built from TRBV23-1 and TRBJ2-7; D remains ambiguous. TRBV23-1 is flagged as an ORF with uncertain function. The CDR3 has 17 residues. V lost 0 bases to trimming and J lost 2 bases, with 17 bases between them. Here the CDR3 reads CASSQSPSTLGTYEQYF. As DNA, the CDR3 is TGCGCCAGCAGTCAATCCCCTTCGACTCTGGGAACCTACGAGCAGTACTTC.

The gene calls are TRBV27 and TRBJ2-3; D is possibly TRBD1 (6 bases). The CDR3 contains 14 residues. Per germline, CDR1 MNHEY and CDR2 SMNVEV (reference sequence). V lost 7 bases and J lost 2, with 13 bases in between. CDR3 residues: CASTSDRYTDTQYF. The CDR3 DNA reads TGTGCCAGCACTTCAGACAGGTACACAGATACGCAGTATTTT.

This sequence joins TRBV30 and TRBJ1-2; D is unclear. Germline lookup yields CDR1 GTSNPN and CDR2 SVGIG (reference sequence). The CDR3 consists of 12 residues. V was pared by 1 base and J by 4 bases, with 7 bases between. CDR3 nucleotide sequence: TGTGCCTGGAGTGGGGGAGTCTATGGCTACACCTTC. The encoded protein is CAWSGGVYGYTF.

This clonotype came up a few times. V and J are TRBV6-1 and TRBJ1-2; the D gene is possibly TRBD1 (5 bases). CDR3 size: 17 residues. CDR1 is MNHNS and CDR2 is SASEGT in the germline V gene. V was pared by 2 bases and J by 4 bases, with 20 bases between. As DNA, the CDR3 is TGTGCCAGCAGTGAACAACCGGACGTCGGGCAGGGCTATGGCTACACCTTC. This translates into CASSEQPDVGQGYGYTF.

The CDR3 nucleotides are TGTGCCAGCAGCCGTGGACACCCCGGGGACGAGCAGTACTTC. This gives the protein CASSRGHPGDEQYF. The chain links TRBV5-4 to TRBJ2-7, with D perhaps given as TRBD1 or TRBD2 (5 bases each). The length of the CDR3 is 14 residues. From germline, CDR1 is SGHNT and CDR2 YYREEE (reference sequence). V lost 4 bases to trimming and J lost 5 bases, with 16 bases between them. The entire variable domain, with the rest obtained from reference TRBV5-4 and TRBJ2-7, is as follows: ETGVTQSPTHLIKTRGQQVTLRCSSQSGHNTVSWYQQALGQGPQFIFQYYREEENGRGNFPPRFSGLQFPNYSSELNVNALELDDSALYLCASSRGHPGDEQYFGPGTRLTVT.

This rearrangement joins TRBV28 to TRBJ1-5; TRBD1 matches 9 bases. Germline CDR1 reads MDHEN; CDR2 reads SYDVKM. The CDR3 has 14 amino acids. V lost 5 bases, J lost 7 bases, and 6 bases stayed unmatched. CDR3 region: CASSPGQGDQPQHF. The CDR3 nucleotides are TGTGCCAGCAGTCCGGGACAGGGAGACCAGCCCCAGCATTTT.

There are a few counts of this clonotype. V and J are TRBV5-5 and TRBJ1-5; weak D call: TRBD1 (6 bases). Between the trimmed V and J ends, which lost 0 bases and 2 bases, there was a span of 15 bases. CDR3 size: 17 residues. CDR1 and CDR2 from the germline V gene are SGHKS and YYEKEE (reference sequence). DNA for the CDR3: TGTGCCAGCAGCTTGGGACAGGTCTTGGGGGGCAATCAGCCCCAGCATTTT. Protein product: CASSLGQVLGGNQPQHF.

CDR3 nucleotides: TGTGCCAGCAGTGCGGGCCGAGCGAACACCGGGGAGCTGTTTTTT. It translates to CASSAGRANTGELFF. This chain uses TRBV25-1 with TRBJ2-2; D ambiguous. The V gene's germline CDR1 is MGHDK and CDR2 SYGVNS. The CDR3 is 15 amino acids. The V and J ends lost 4 bases and 0 bases respectively, with 9 bases between them.

V gene TRBV6-2 or TRBV6-3 combines with J gene TRBJ1-1; 8 bases are a match to TRBD1. Trimming cost V 10 bases and J 5 bases; bases outside gene matches: 18. CDR1 is MNHEY, CDR2 SVGEGT, per germline. CDR3 length equals 16 residues. CDR3 protein: CAIKAGTGLSTTEAFF. The CDR3 DNA is TGTGCCATCAAAGCCGGGACAGGTCTAAGTACAACTGAAGCTTTCTTT.

The chain is built from TRBV15 and TRBJ2-3; TRBD2 agrees at 12 bases. Looked up from germline, CDR1 is LNHNV and CDR2 is YYDKDF (reference sequence). After removal of 0 bases from V and 5 bases from J, the junction contained 0 bases not matched to a gene. The CDR3 runs 15 residues. The CDR3 coding sequence is TGTGCCACCAGCAGAGAACTAGCGGGGGGAGATACGCAGTATTTT. Encoded protein: CATSRELAGGDTQYF.

J is TRBJ2-5 and V is TRBV4-2; 7 bases fit TRBD2. This CDR3 spans 17 amino acids. Trimming removed 2 bases from V and 1 base from J; junction bases left unmatched: 10. CDR1 is LGHNA, CDR2 YNFKEQ, per germline. The CDR3 loop reads CASSQNGLAASQETQYF. DNA for the CDR3: TGTGCCAGCAGCCAAAATGGGCTAGCGGCCTCCCAAGAGACCCAGTACTTC.

The rearrangement uses TRBV25-1 and TRBJ2-3; D is perhaps TRBD1 (5 bases). The CDR3 covers 12 residues. Germline V CDR1 and CDR2: MGHDK, SYGVNS. Trimming removed 2 bases from V and 14 bases from J, with 14 bases in between. The CDR3 here is CASSEQGFRVYF. CDR3 coding DNA: TGTGCCAGCAGTGAACAGGGCTTTAGGGTGTATTTT. The entire variable domain, with the rest obtained from reference TRBV25-1 and TRBJ2-3, is as follows: EADIYQTPRYLVIGTGKKITLECSQTMGHDKMYWYQQDPGMELHLIHYSYGVNSTEKGDLSSESTVSRIRTEHFPLTLESARPSHTSQYLCASSEQGFRVYFGPGTRLTVL.

This clonotype was detected only a few times. This sequence joins TRBV6-5 and TRBJ2-5; TRBD1 might be the D (5 bases). Germline V gives CDR1 MNHEY, CDR2 SVGAGI. There are 15 residues in the CDR3. Trimming pared 3 bases from V and 0 bases from J, leaving 11 bases between. CDR3 DNA sequence: TGTGCCAGCAGTTATCAGGGAAGGTACCAAGAGACCCAGTACTTC. Its protein product is CASSYQGRYQETQYF.

The gene calls are TRBV6-1 and TRBJ2-2; D is undetermined. Deletions cut 5 bases from V and 2 bases from J, with 12 bases between. In germline, CDR1 is MNHNS, CDR2 SASEGT. The CDR3 covers 15 residues. CDR3: CASSRLPPNTGELFF. The CDR3 coding sequence is TGTGCCAGCAGTCGCCTCCCCCCCAACACCGGGGAGCTGTTTTTT.

This clonotype was found once. The rearrangement joins TRBV12-3 or TRBV12-4 to TRBJ1-2; D possibly corresponds to TRBD1 (6 bases). The CDR3 loop spans 11 amino acids. The germline V and J ends were trimmed by 6 bases and 7 bases, with 9 bases remaining between them. In nucleotides, the CDR3 is TGTGCCAGCAGCAACAGGGTTGGCTACACCTTC. It codes for CASSNRVGYTF.